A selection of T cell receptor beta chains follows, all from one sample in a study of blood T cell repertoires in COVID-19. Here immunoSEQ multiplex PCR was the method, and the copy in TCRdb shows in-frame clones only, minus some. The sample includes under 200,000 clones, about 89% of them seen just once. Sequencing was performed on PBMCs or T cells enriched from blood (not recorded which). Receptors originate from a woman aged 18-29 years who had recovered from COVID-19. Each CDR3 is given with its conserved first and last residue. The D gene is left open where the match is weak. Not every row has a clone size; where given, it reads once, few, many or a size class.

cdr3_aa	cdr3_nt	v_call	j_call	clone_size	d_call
CASSPGQGQTDTQYF	TGTGCCAGCAGCCCGGGACAGGGACAGACAGATACGCAGTATTTT	TRBV3-1/TRBV3-2	TRBJ2-3	.	TRBD1
CASSSQGKDGELFF	TGTGCCAGTAGTAGCCAGGGTAAAGACGGGGAGCTGTTTTTT	TRBV19	TRBJ2-2	few	.
CASSPHSTETYEQYF	TGCGCCAGCAGCCCTCATTCGACAGAGACCTACGAGCAGTACTTC	TRBV4-1	TRBJ2-7	.	.
CASRDSSFYEQYF	TGTGCCAGCCGGGACAGCAGTTTTTACGAGCAGTACTTC	TRBV2	TRBJ2-7	.	TRBD1
CASSFRNRGPGELFF	TGTGCCAGCAGCTTTAGGAACAGGGGGCCCGGGGAGCTGTTTTTT	TRBV7-2	TRBJ2-2	.	TRBD1
CASSWDRENTEAFF	TGTGCCAGCAGCTGGGACAGGGAGAACACTGAAGCTTTCTTT	TRBV28	TRBJ1-1	.	TRBD1
CASSPVDGGFNTEAFF	TGTGCCAGCTCACCAGTTGACGGGGGGTTTAACACTGAAGCTTTCTTT	TRBV18	TRBJ1-1	.	.
CASSLAGRGHNYGYTF	TGTGCCAGCAGCTTAGCCGGGCGCGGGCACAACTATGGCTACACCTTC	TRBV7-9	TRBJ1-2	.	.
CASSQVPGVKSYGYTF	TGCGCCAGCAGCCAAGTGCCAGGGGTAAAGAGCTATGGCTACACCTTC	TRBV4-1	TRBJ1-2	.	.
CASSLGGPEDYF	TGTGCCAGCAGCTTGGGCGGGCCTGAGGATTACTTC	TRBV7-9	TRBJ2-7	.	.
CATARGENEKLFF	TGTGCCACAGCCAGGGGGGAAAATGAAAAACTGTTTTTT	TRBV10-3	TRBJ1-4	.	TRBD1
CASGPDNEQFF	TGTGCCAGTGGGCCGGACAATGAGCAGTTCTTC	TRBV2	TRBJ2-1	once	.
CASSPGGGAGNTIYF	TGTGCCAGCAGCCCGGGTGGGGGGGCTGGAAACACCATATATTTT	TRBV5-5	TRBJ1-3	.	.
CASPVRDTNTEAFF	TGTGCCAGCCCCGTCCGGGACACAAACACTGAAGCTTTCTTT	TRBV2	TRBJ1-1	.	.
CASSDNRDRTYEQYF	TGTGCCAGCAGCGACAATAGGGACAGGACCTACGAGCAGTACTTC	TRBV5-8	TRBJ2-7	.	TRBD1
CATIQGGEQYF	TGTGCCACGATACAGGGTGGCGAGCAGTACTTC	TRBV10-3	TRBJ2-7	.	.
CATLETQYF	TGTGCCACCCTGGAGACCCAGTACTTC	TRBV24-1	TRBJ2-5	.	.
CASSRWTFRQQIYLSTNSPLHF	TGTGCCAGCAGCCGCTGGACGTTCAGACAGCAGATATACCTCTCGACAAATTCACCCCTCCACTTT	TRBV2	TRBJ1-6	.	.
CASSRRQTGVNYGYTF	TGTGCCAGCAGCCGACGACAGACAGGGGTAAACTATGGCTACACCTTC	TRBV3-1/TRBV3-2	TRBJ1-2	.	TRBD1
CASRRGSDTIETQYF	TGTGCCAGCAGACGCGGGTCAGATACCATAGAGACCCAGTACTTC	TRBV6-5	TRBJ2-5	.	.
CASSKEDGPGYTF	TGTGCCAGCAGCAAGGAGGACGGCCCTGGCTACACCTTC	TRBV7-9	TRBJ1-2	.	.
CASSRTDANEKLFF	TGTGCCAGCAGCCGGACAGACGCCAATGAAAAACTGTTTTTT	TRBV7-9	TRBJ1-4	few	.
CASSQHRLAGDNEQFF	TGTGCCAGCAGCCAACATCGGCTAGCGGGGGACAATGAGCAGTTCTTC	TRBV3-1/TRBV3-2	TRBJ2-1	.	TRBD2
CASRGTGTGNFQAFF	TGTGCCAGCAGGGGAACGGGGACAGGGAATTTTCAAGCTTTCTTT	TRBV6-5	TRBJ1-1	.	TRBD1
CASSLEGGLNYEQYF	TGCGCCAGCAGCTTGGAAGGCGGACTAAACTACGAGCAGTACTTC	TRBV5-1	TRBJ2-7	.	.
CASSLANGVGGYTF	TGTGCCAGCAGTTTAGCTAATGGTGTTGGTGGCTACACCTTC	TRBV27	TRBJ1-2	.	.